This section outlines one T cell receptor beta chain sequence together with its context. These data come from a study of blood T cell repertoires in COVID-19. Study overall: Whether acute or convalescent, the COVID-19 samples came from the United States, Italy and Spain. PBMCs, B-cell-depleted T cells, or T cells provided the cDNA or gDNA that made up the material.

Trimming removed 6 bases from V and 8 bases from J, with 12 bases in between. CDR1 and CDR2 (germline): SGHRS, YFSETQ. This CDR3 spans 13 amino acids. Per the original data handling: For nucleated cells, counts were estimated from reference gene primer amplification. Sequencing was performed with immunoSEQ multiplex PCR; in TCRdb, only in-frame clones are kept and a portion is missing. Clone size and the V and J calls come from that table; the DNA yielded D and trimming. The sample has 76,000 or so clones, 80% to 90% seen once. The sample consisted of peripheral blood. The clonotype comes from a man older than 75 in a cohort sampled during active COVID-19. V is TRBV5-1 and J is TRBJ1-6; no clear D. CDR3 residues: CASTPAGDSPLHF. CDR3 sequence (DNA): TGCGCCAGCACCCCGGCAGGCGATTCACCCCTCCACTTT.